This T cell receptor (beta chain) was found in a study of early T cells in non-severe SARS-CoV-2 infection. Turning to the study itself: Sequencing used unsorted whole-blood bulk RNA, so chains lack pairing. Overall study results and limits: Database matching using VDJdb favored anti-spike CD8 responses, with private and CD4 specificities left missing.

The V segment lost 3 bases and the J segment 2 bases; nucleotides outside the gene matches: 7. Per germline, CDR1 SGHRS and CDR2 YFSETQ. The CDR3 spans 15 residues. Individual cDNA molecules received unique molecular identifiers. TCRdb itself ran the 5' RACE reads through MiXCR, one entry per CDR3 protein. The table records 50,000 to 55,000 distinct CDR3 sequences, about 9.3% of them present only once. Points on this clonotype: Its specificity is unknown.

The V call is TRBV5-1, the J call TRBJ2-7, with TRBD2 identical over 8 bases. The sequencing input was whole blood. This sequence was found in an adult who was a healthcare worker with PCR-confirmed SARS-CoV-2 infection or an uninfected control (not recorded which). The CDR3 region is CASSYVSGTTYEQYF. The CDR3 coding sequence is TGCGCCAGCAGCTATGTTAGCGGGACTACCTACGAGCAGTACTTC. Full variable domain (rest looked up from reference TRBV5-1 and TRBJ2-7): KAGVTQTPRYLIKTRGQQVTLSCSPISGHRSVSWYQQTPGQGLQFLFEYFSETQRNKGNFPGRFSGRQFSNSRSEMNVSTLELGDSALYLCASSYVSGTTYEQYFGPGTRLTVT.